A selection of T cell receptor beta chains follows, all from one sample in a study of blood T cell repertoires in COVID-19. Some clones are missing from TCRdb's copy, which holds only in-frame ones; the method was immunoSEQ multiplex PCR. The table shows roughly 97,000 clones, with roughly 80% occurring only once. Material for sequencing was peripheral blood. Receptor source: a man aged 55 to 70 with acute or convalescent COVID-19. Each CDR3 is given with its conserved first and last residue. A D gene is named only where the DNA matches it firmly. A row's size may be missing; if present it is once, few, many or a size class.

NA	TRBJ1-3	NA	TRBV29-1	CSVMGLLNTIYF	TGCAGCGTTATGGGACTTTTAAACACCATATATTTT
TRBD1	TRBJ1-2	NA	TRBV19	CASSARGRRGYTF	TGTGCCAGTAGTGCAAGGGGGCGTCGGGGCTACACCTTC
NA	TRBJ1-2	NA	TRBV6-2/TRBV6-3	CASSYPGNREGGYTF	TGTGCCAGCAGTTACCCGGGGAACAGGGAAGGCGGCTACACCTTC
NA	TRBJ2-1	NA	TRBV5-1	CASSSDGDYNEQFF	TGCGCCAGCAGCTCGGACGGGGACTACAATGAGCAGTTCTTC
TRBD1	TRBJ1-6	NA	TRBV7-9	CASSVDREGSPLHF	TGTGCCAGCAGCGTAGACAGGGAAGGGTCACCCCTCCACTTT
TRBD2	TRBJ2-7	NA	TRBV11-1	CASSLAPSGGYEQYF	TGTGCCAGCAGCTTAGCCCCTAGCGGGGGCTACGAGCAGTACTTC
NA	TRBJ1-1	NA	TRBV6-5	CASSYSRGFHTEAFF	TGTGCCAGCAGTTACTCGAGAGGTTTCCACACTGAAGCTTTCTTT
TRBD2	TRBJ2-7	NA	TRBV6-5	CASSYATSVSSYEQYF	TGTGCCAGCAGTTACGCGACTAGCGTTAGCTCCTACGAGCAGTACTTC
NA	TRBJ1-4	NA	TRBV18	CASSMFGAGDTDNEKLFF	TGTGCCAGCTCAATGTTCGGGGCGGGGGACACCGATAATGAAAAACTGTTTTTT
NA	TRBJ2-5	NA	TRBV28	CASSLGGALQETQYF	TGTGCCAGCAGTTTAGGGGGCGCCCTGCAAGAGACCCAGTACTTC
NA	TRBJ1-5	few	TRBV27	CASSSGYRPQHF	TGTGCCAGCAGTTCGGGGTACCGGCCCCAGCATTTT
NA	TRBJ2-1	NA	TRBV4-1	CASSQEYESEQFF	TGCGCCAGCAGCCAAGAATACGAGAGTGAGCAGTTCTTC
NA	TRBJ2-5	NA	TRBV19	CASTDPSRGTQYF	TGTGCCAGTACCGACCCTAGCCGGGGGACCCAGTACTTC
TRBD1	TRBJ1-5	NA	TRBV15	CATSKGQGEPQHF	TGTGCCACCAGCAAGGGACAGGGGGAGCCCCAGCATTTT
NA	TRBJ1-3	NA	TRBV3-1/TRBV3-2	CASMDGGSGNTIYF	TGTGCCAGCATGGACGGAGGCTCTGGAAACACCATATATTTT
NA	TRBJ1-2	NA	TRBV19	CASSMGASYGYTF	TGTGCCAGTAGTATGGGCGCCAGCTATGGCTACACCTTC
TRBD2	TRBJ2-1	NA	TRBV20-1	CSASGRAEQFF	TGCAGTGCTAGCGGGAGGGCTGAGCAGTTCTTC
TRBD1	TRBJ1-3	NA	TRBV2	CASSWGQFSGNTIYF	TGTGCCAGCAGTTGGGGACAGTTCTCTGGAAACACCATATATTTT
NA	TRBJ2-5	NA	TRBV4-1	CASSPQYTQETQYF	TGCGCCAGCAGCCCCCAGTACACCCAAGAGACCCAGTACTTC
TRBD1	TRBJ1-5	NA	TRBV5-1	CASSYSGGNNQPQHF	TGCGCCAGCAGCTACTCAGGGGGCAACAATCAGCCCCAGCATTTT
TRBD1	TRBJ2-7	NA	TRBV3-1/TRBV3-2	CASSPYRGPPYEQYF	TGTGCCAGCAGCCCGTACAGGGGACCACCGTACGAGCAGTACTTC
NA	TRBJ1-5	NA	TRBV6-5	CASSYGQGNNQPQHF	TGTGCCAGCAGTTACGGTCAGGGCAACAATCAGCCCCAGCATTTT
NA	TRBJ1-1	NA	TRBV11-2	CASSFLVQGLTEAFF	TGTGCCAGCAGCTTTTTAGTCCAGGGTTTGACTGAAGCTTTCTTT
NA	TRBJ2-2	NA	TRBV9	CASSRLGPTGELFF	TGTGCCAGCAGCCGACTAGGCCCTACCGGGGAGCTGTTTTTT
TRBD2	TRBJ2-1	NA	TRBV19	CASSKRSSGSYNEQFF	TGTGCCAGTAGTAAACGGTCTAGCGGGAGCTACAATGAGCAGTTCTTC
TRBD2	TRBJ2-2	NA	TRBV9	CASSVGGLAGVRTGELFF	TGTGCCAGCAGCGTAGGGGGACTAGCGGGAGTAAGAACCGGGGAGCTGTTTTTT